This T cell receptor (beta chain) emerged from a study of lymphopenia after photon versus proton radiotherapy. Repertoires were generated with immunoSEQ multiplex PCR, while TCRdb's copy carries only in-frame clones and drops some. The table has roughly 30,000 clones, around 81% seen once. From germline, CDR1 is SGHAT and CDR2 FQNNGV. This CDR3 region has 12 residues. Trimming pared 5 bases from V and 7 bases from J, leaving 8 bases between. V is TRBV11-2 and J is TRBJ1-4, with unresolved D. The sequence was obtained from a man aged 50-59 years with gastric cancer. The specimen was peripheral blood, collected from a patient treated with photon-based radiotherapy. CDR3 nucleotide sequence: TGTGCCAGCAGCCCGAGAGTTGAAAAACTGTTTTTT. It codes for CASSPRVEKLFF.